This TCR beta chain was retrieved from a study of blood T cell repertoires in COVID-19. Study overall: Acute and convalescent COVID-19 samples came from the United States, Italy and Spain.

The CDR3 is made up of 15 amino acids. V lost 10 bases and J lost 0, with 17 bases in between. Germline V gene lookup returns CDR1 SGHAT and CDR2 FQNNGV. Original processing methods: By means of reference gene primer amplification, nucleated cell counts were estimated. The assay was immunoSEQ multiplex PCR, and TCRdb's table has in-frame clones only and misses some. V, J and clone size reflect that table, while D and trimming were determined from the DNA. The sample records about 270,000 clones, 65% to 85% being singletons. Sequencing was done on a sample of peripheral blood. This TCR was recovered from a man older than 75 with acute or convalescent COVID-19. The rearrangement uses TRBV11-2 and TRBJ2-3, with a possible D match to TRBD1 (5 bases). For the CDR3, the DNA is TGTGCCACCGTCCTCAGGGCCTTTAGCACAGATACGCAGTATTTT. Translation gives CATVLRAFSTDTQYF.